One TCR beta chain is described in this entry. With 5 bases removed from V and 5 bases from J, the gap between germline ends came to 12 bases. This CDR3 region has 14 residues. Per the germline V gene, CDR1 is SEHNR and CDR2 is FQNEAQ (reference sequence). The sample is drawn from a study of blood T cell repertoires in COVID-19. Study as a whole: From the United States, Italy and Spain came samples of acute and convalescent COVID-19. From T cells, B-cell-depleted T cells, or PBMCs came the material, which was cDNA or gDNA.

Study processing details: Amplification from reference gene primers served as the basis for estimated nucleated cell counts. TCRdb's copy holds only in-frame clones and misses some; the assay was immunoSEQ multiplex PCR. V and J calls and clone size follow that table, whereas D and trimming were derived from the DNA. Counted here are about 46,000 clones, about 80% occurring once; the ten biggest clones make up about 10%. The sample taken for sequencing was peripheral blood. This clonotype originated in a man aged 55-75 years with acute or convalescent COVID-19. The rearrangement links TRBV7-9 to TRBJ2-2, with TRBD2 as a possible D gene (5 bases). The CDR3 DNA reads TGTGCCAGCAGCCTAAGCCGGGATACCGGGGAGCTGTTTTTT. Translated: CASSLSRDTGELFF. The full variable domain, in which reference TRBV7-9 and TRBJ2-2 provide the parts outside the CDR3, is DTGVSQNPRHKITKRGQNVTFRCDPISEHNRLYWYRQTLGQGPEFLTYFQNEAQLEKSRLLSDRFSAERPKGSFSTLEIQRTEQGDSAMYLCASSLSRDTGELFFGEGSRLTVL.